The 32 T cell receptor beta chains below come from one sample, sequenced in a study of cytomegalovirus exposure and HLA in healthy donors (TCRdb year 2017). Library generation was performed with the immunoSEQ multiplex PCR assay. The multiplex PCR relied on a mix of 60 forward primers for TCR Vbeta segments and 13 reverse primers for TCR Jbeta segments. TCRdb mirrors the immuneACCESS table, restricted to in-frame sequences. Some clones are absent from its copies; in checked studies, under half trace to an unresolved V gene, and the reason for the others is unknown. The sample records about 140,000 clones, more than 70% of which are singletons. The ten largest clones represent roughly 2.4% of the sample. Sequencing was performed on PBMCs. The receptors were gathered from a man between 45 and 60 years old in good health and CMV-seronegative.

V gene TRBV7-2 combines with J gene TRBJ2-7; 13 bases are shared with TRBD2. The CDR3 is made up of 16 amino acids. V gave up 0 bases and J gave up 2 bases; unmatched junction bases: 1. Germline assignment: CDR1 SGHTA and CDR2 FQGNSA. CDR3 sequence (DNA): TGTGCCAGCAGCTTAGCTGGGACTAGCGGGACCTACGAGCAGTACTTC. This gives the protein CASSLAGTSGTYEQYF.

The chain links TRBV28 to TRBJ1-3; no definite D call. Germline CDR1 is MDHEN and CDR2 is SYDVKM. This CDR3 has 13 residues. V was shortened by 6 bases and J by 1 base, with 7 bases between the two germline ends. The CDR3 here is CASSQISGNTIYF. CDR3 DNA sequence: TGTGCCAGCAGCCAGATTTCTGGAAACACCATATATTTT.

The chain recombines TRBV19 with TRBJ2-5; 7 positions agree with TRBD1. Unmatched junction bases numbered 7, after V lost 2 bases and J lost 4 bases. The CDR3 runs to 15 residues. Germline V gene sequence: CDR1 LNHDA, CDR2 SQIVND (reference sequence). The chain's CDR3 is CASSIRDSVLETQYF. In nucleotides, the CDR3 is TGTGCCAGTAGTATAAGGGACAGCGTACTAGAGACCCAGTACTTC.

V gene TRBV27 combines with J gene TRBJ2-7; D may be TRBD2 (6 bases). With 8 bases removed from V and 0 bases from J, the gap between germline ends came to 11 bases. CDR1 is MNHEY and CDR2 is SMNVEV in the germline V gene (reference sequence). This CDR3 comprises 13 residues. CDR3 amino acids: CASGWRASYEQYF. Written as DNA, the CDR3 is TGTGCCAGCGGGTGGAGGGCCTCCTACGAGCAGTACTTC.

V is TRBV19 and J is TRBJ1-3, with 7 nucleotides matching TRBD1. The CDR3 contains 18 residues. J gave up 1 base and V 6 bases, and 15 bases lay outside the gene matches. CDR1 and CDR2 (germline): LNHDA, SQIVND (reference sequence). The CDR3 spells CASSSGTVVSLSGNTIYF. The CDR3 DNA sequence: TGTGCCAGTAGCTCCGGGACAGTTGTATCTCTTTCTGGAAACACCATATATTTT.

The count of this clone is one. The V gene is TRBV18, the J gene TRBJ2-2; 8 nucleotides match TRBD1. Trimming removed 3 bases from V and 2 bases from J; junction bases left unmatched: 11. Germline-derived CDR1 and CDR2 are KGHSH and LQKENI. This CDR3 is built from 18 residues. In DNA, the CDR3 is TGTGCCAGCTCACCTTTTATGGTCGACAGGGGAAACACCGGGGAGCTGTTTTTT. Protein sequence: CASSPFMVDRGNTGELFF.

This rearrangement joins TRBV19 to TRBJ1-1; D not certain. This CDR3 spans 15 amino acids. The V end lost 3 bases, the J end lost 4 bases, and 15 bases lay between the germline ends. Germline lookup yields CDR1 LNHDA and CDR2 SQIVND (reference sequence). The CDR3 protein is CASSITPPRGTEAFF. CDR3 nucleotides: TGTGCCAGTAGTATTACTCCCCCTCGGGGCACTGAAGCTTTCTTT.

This sequence joins TRBV6-1 and TRBJ2-5, with D maybe TRBD2 (6 bases). This CDR3 contains 16 residues. The germline V and J ends were trimmed by 2 bases and 2 bases, with 15 bases remaining between them. Germline-derived CDR1 and CDR2 are MNHNS and SASEGT. DNA of the CDR3: TGTGCCAGCAGTGAATATCGGGGGTGGTCGCAAGAGACCCAGTACTTC. Translation gives CASSEYRGWSQETQYF.

The chain joins TRBV7-8 to TRBJ1-1, with 7 bases aligning to TRBD1. Germline CDR1 and CDR2: SGHVS and FQNEAQ. The CDR3 covers 15 residues. Germline trimming cut 3 bases from V and 0 bases from J; bases unmatched to any gene: 4. The CDR3 loop is CASSLAGQMNTEAFF. CDR3 bases: TGTGCCAGCAGCTTGGCGGGACAGATGAACACTGAAGCTTTCTTT.

The chain combines TRBV7-8 with TRBJ2-5; 7 bases line up with TRBD2. In germline, CDR1 is SGHVS, CDR2 FQNEAQ. With V trimmed by 4 bases and J by 2 bases, 1 base remained unmatched. The CDR3 covers 13 residues. The CDR3 reads CASSSGLQETQYF. Here the CDR3 DNA reads TGTGCCAGCAGCTCGGGACTACAAGAGACCCAGTACTTC.

V is TRBV6-6 and J is TRBJ2-3, with 11 bases identical to TRBD2. The trim removed 8 bases at V and 5 bases at J, leaving 9 bases unmatched. The CDR3 contains 15 residues. Germline CDR1 is MNHNY and CDR2 is SVGAGI (reference sequence). CDR3 residues: CASFPTSGAKDTQYF. CDR3 nucleotides: TGTGCCAGCTTCCCGACTAGCGGGGCTAAAGATACGCAGTATTTT.

Comment on this clone: Other DNA variants within this sample encode the same CDR3. This sequence joins TRBV7-6 and TRBJ2-2, with TRBD1 identical over 11 bases. The CDR3 is made up of 15 amino acids. CDR1 SGHVS and CDR2 FNYEAQ come from the germline V gene. After removal of 5 bases from V and 5 bases from J, the junction contained 4 bases not matched to a gene. The DNA for the CDR3 is TGTGCCAGCAGCAGGACAGGGGGCGATACCGGGGAGCTGTTTTTT. As protein: CASSRTGGDTGELFF.

CDR3 nucleotides: TGTGCCAGCAGTTTAGTACGGGGGGGTACCTTGGGGGAGCAGTACTTC. Translating it yields CASSLVRGGTLGEQYF. The chain links TRBV27 to TRBJ2-7, with 8 bases matching TRBD2. This CDR3 has 16 amino acids. V lost 2 bases, J lost 7 bases, and 13 bases stayed unmatched. CDR1 is MNHEY and CDR2 is SMNVEV in the germline V gene (reference sequence).

The V and J genes are TRBV5-1 and TRBJ2-7, with 14 positions matching TRBD2. The V gene end was trimmed by 2 bases and the J gene end by 2 bases; junction bases not matched to a gene: 9. Germline V lookup: CDR1 SGHRS, CDR2 YFSETQ. This CDR3 is built from 18 residues. This CDR3 is CASSFATSGGATPYEQYF. The CDR3 coding sequence is TGCGCCAGCAGCTTCGCGACTAGCGGGGGGGCCACCCCCTACGAGCAGTACTTC.

CDR3 nucleotide sequence: TGCGCCAGCAGCCCGGGATCTGGGGGAAACACCATATATTTT. Translated: CASSPGSGGNTIYF. The chain combines TRBV5-1 with TRBJ1-3; no reliable D call. Germline V lookup: CDR1 SGHRS, CDR2 YFSETQ. The CDR3 sequence is 14 residues long. V lost 4 bases, J lost 4 bases, and 12 bases lay in between.

The rearrangement uses TRBV6-1 and TRBJ2-7, with 7 nucleotides matching TRBD1. The CDR3 extends over 13 amino acids. The trim removed 6 bases at V and 2 bases at J, leaving 4 bases unmatched. CDR1 and CDR2 from the germline V gene are MNHNS and SASEGT. The CDR3 is CASSPTGPYEQYF. Here the CDR3 DNA reads TGTGCCAGCAGCCCGACAGGGCCCTACGAGCAGTACTTC.

The rearrangement joins TRBV10-1 to TRBJ2-2; unclear D gene. In germline, CDR1 is WNHNN, CDR2 SYGVQD (reference sequence). The CDR3 contains 13 residues. V shed 10 bases and J shed 4 bases, with 13 bases lying between them. The CDR3 DNA reads TGCGCCACCCGGAGTGATCTCACCGGGGAGCTGTTTTTT. This sequence encodes CATRSDLTGELFF.

The CDR3 DNA is TGTGCCAGCAGCGCCCGACAGAATGAAAAACTGTTTTTT. This translates into CASSARQNEKLFF. The V call is TRBV9, the J call TRBJ1-4, with D perhaps matching TRBD1 (5 bases). Trimming left V 3 bases short and J 5 bases short, with 8 bases between. Looked up from germline, CDR1 is SGDLS and CDR2 is YYNGEE. This CDR3 is built from 13 residues.

This clone was observed a few times. The chain combines TRBV10-3 with TRBJ2-7; a weak D match, TRBD2 (5 bases). Germline lookup yields CDR1 ENHRY and CDR2 SYGVKD. This CDR3 contains 13 residues. Trimming removed 7 bases at V and 3 bases at J, with 13 bases between. In DNA form, the CDR3 reads TGTGCCATCAACTTCACTAGTTTCTACGAGCAGTACTTC. It encodes CAINFTSFYEQYF.

The J gene is TRBJ2-6, the V gene TRBV2; possible D gene TRBD1, 5 bases. Germline CDR1 is SNHLY and CDR2 is FYNNEI. V dropped 7 bases and J dropped 0 bases, with 19 bases sitting between them. The length of the CDR3 is 18 residues. In DNA, the CDR3 is TGTGCCAGCATTTCCGGGCCAGGGTTCGGCTCTGGGGCCAACGTCCTGACTTTC. Its translation is CASISGPGFGSGANVLTF. The full variable domain, its missing parts supplied by reference TRBV2 and TRBJ2-6, is EPEVTQTPSHQVTQMGQEVILRCVPISNHLYFYWYRQILGQKVEFLVSFYNNEISEKSEIFDDQFSVERPDGSNFTLKIRSTKLEDSAMYFCASISGPGFGSGANVLTFGAGSRLTVL.

The J gene is TRBJ2-7, the V gene TRBV4-2; TRBD1 matches 10 bases. The CDR3 runs 15 residues. Trimming took 4 bases from V and 4 from J; bases not matched to a gene: 7. Germline V gene data show CDR1 as LGHNA and CDR2 as YNFKEQ. The CDR3 DNA reads as TGTGCCAGCAGCCTCGGCGGGACAGGGGCGTACGAGCAGTACTTC. Translation gives CASSLGGTGAYEQYF.

The chain is built from TRBV7-3 and TRBJ1-1; no clear D. CDR3 length: 13 amino acids. Looked up from germline, CDR1 is SGHTA and CDR2 is FQGTGA. Between the trimmed V and J ends, which lost 5 bases and 9 bases, there was a span of 16 bases. The CDR3 reads CASSPGEGAQAFF. The CDR3 DNA reads as TGTGCCAGCAGCCCGGGTGAGGGTGCCCAAGCTTTCTTT.

This chain joins TRBV7-2 and TRBJ2-7; no definite D call. Looked up from germline, CDR1 is SGHTA and CDR2 is FQGNSA. The CDR3 is 12 residues long. Trimming removed 3 bases at V and 6 bases at J, with 9 bases between. CDR3: CASSFLAGEQYF. CDR3 coding DNA: TGTGCCAGCAGCTTTTTAGCCGGCGAGCAGTACTTC.

The chain combines TRBV5-1 with TRBJ1-1; 7 bases are a match to TRBD1. Germline V gives CDR1 SGHRS, CDR2 YFSETQ. V lost 4 bases and J lost 4; bases outside the gene matches: 7. The CDR3 runs to 14 residues. The CDR3, as DNA: TGCGCCAGCAGCACTGACCCAGGGGGCACTGAAGCTTTCTTT. Protein: CASSTDPGGTEAFF.

V is TRBV5-4 and J is TRBJ2-7, with 9 positions matching TRBD1. Per the germline V gene, CDR1 is SGHNT and CDR2 is YYREEE (reference sequence). The CDR3 loop spans 14 amino acids. Losses at the gene ends were 5 bases for V and 2 bases for J; bases not matched to a gene: 5. The CDR3 bases are TGTGCCAGCAGTCCCGGGACAGGGACCTACGAGCAGTACTTC. It is translated as CASSPGTGTYEQYF.

The chain uses TRBV7-9 and TRBJ1-1, with D hard to call. Germline V gene data show CDR1 as SEHNR and CDR2 as FQNEAQ (reference sequence). Trimming left V 9 bases short and J 3 bases short, with 17 bases between. The CDR3 runs to 14 residues. CDR3 DNA: TGTGCCAGTGGAAGGCGGTTTGCGGACACTGAAGCTTTCTTT. This gives the protein CASGRRFADTEAFF.

The V gene is TRBV2, the J gene TRBJ2-5; D unclear. Per germline, CDR1 SNHLY and CDR2 FYNNEI. This CDR3 has 14 amino acids. V was shortened by 5 bases and J by 5 bases, with 15 bases between the two germline ends. CDR3 bases: TGTGCCAGCAGTCGTCTCCATGGTGAGGAGACCCAGTACTTC. Amino acid sequence: CASSRLHGEETQYF. The full variable domain, its missing parts supplied by reference TRBV2 and TRBJ2-5, is EPEVTQTPSHQVTQMGQEVILRCVPISNHLYFYWYRQILGQKVEFLVSFYNNEISEKSEIFDDQFSVERPDGSNFTLKIRSTKLEDSAMYFCASSRLHGEETQYFGPGTRLLVL.

V is TRBV6-5 and J is TRBJ1-2; tentatively, D is TRBD1 (6 bases). CDR1 MNHEY and CDR2 SVGAGI come from the germline V gene. The CDR3 is 15 residues long. Trimming pared 6 bases from V and 8 bases from J, leaving 22 bases between. This CDR3 reads CASSGKGGPAHGYTF. The CDR3 DNA reads as TGTGCCAGCAGCGGCAAGGGGGGGCCGGCTCACGGCTACACCTTC.

This rearrangement joins TRBV6-1 to TRBJ2-2; D is perhaps TRBD1 (5 bases). In germline, CDR1 is MNHNS, CDR2 SASEGT. Between the trimmed V and J ends, which lost 7 bases and 6 bases, there was a span of 18 bases. The CDR3 length is 15 residues. The CDR3 nucleotides read TGTGCCAGCACCGCCCAGGGTAAATGGGCCGGGGAGCTGTTTTTT. Translated: CASTAQGKWAGELFF.

This clone was detected a few times. CDR3 DNA: TGTGCCAGCAGCCACCTAACGGGGGGCTTAGAGACCCAGTACTTC. Translating gives CASSHLTGGLETQYF. The genes are TRBV28 and TRBJ2-5, with D possibly being TRBD2 (7 bases). The CDR3 loop spans 15 amino acids. Germline V gene sequence: CDR1 MDHEN, CDR2 SYDVKM. Trimming removed 6 bases from V and 4 bases from J, with 18 bases in between.

The chain joins TRBV10-3 to TRBJ1-1; D may be TRBD1 (5 bases). The ends were cut back, 6 bases at V and 0 bases at J, with 14 bases in the middle. There are 15 residues in the CDR3. Germline V gene data show CDR1 as ENHRY and CDR2 as SYGVKD. The CDR3 region has the DNA TGTGCCATCAGCGGAGTCGGGGGGATGAACACTGAAGCTTTCTTT. Amino acids: CAISGVGGMNTEAFF.

Here the CDR3 reads CASSPGAGGWGAYEQYF. The CDR3 DNA is TGTGCCAGCAGCCCAGGGGCAGGAGGTTGGGGAGCCTACGAGCAGTACTTC. The chain has TRBV9 and TRBJ2-7; a weak D match, TRBD1 (6 bases). The CDR3 spans 17 residues. Germline CDR1 SGDLS, CDR2 YYNGEE. Trimming pared 4 bases from V and 2 bases from J, leaving 22 bases between.